The clone carrying this T cell receptor beta chain was observed a few times. A much larger clone differs from this one at a single base, so this may be a read error. TCR beta CDR3 region amplification was performed from RNA transcripts. The HTBI primer set was used in a first-round RT-PCR of the TCR CDR3. Via MiXCR, TCRdb re-called the multiplex PCR reads, giving one row per CDR3 protein. Seen here are approximately 370,000 distinct CDR3 sequences, approximately 17% observed once, and the top ten hold 34%. Germline assignment: CDR1 SGHAT and CDR2 FQNNGV. CDR3 length equals 13 residues. These data originate in a study of T cells in Graves' hyperthyroidism and ophthalmopathy.

Sequencing was done on a sample of blood. This rearrangement joins TRBV11-2 to TRBJ2-5; D may be TRBD2 (6 bases). This receptor was obtained from a woman in her 30s with Graves' hyperthyroidism that later progressed to Graves' ophthalmopathy. CDR3 nucleotides: TGTGCCAGCAGCCGGGACTTACAAGGGACCCAGTACTTC. This gives the protein CASSRDLQGTQYF. Together with reference TRBV11-2 and TRBJ2-5, the CDR3 gives the full variable domain: EAGVAQSPRYKIIEKRQSVAFWCNPISGHATLYWYQQILGQGPKLLIQFQNNGVVDDSQLPKDRFSAERLKGVDSTLKIQPAKLEDSAVYLCASSRDLQGTQYFGPGTRLLVL.